These 22 T cell receptor beta chains were all obtained from the same sample, sequenced in a study of T-cell reconstitution after alpha-beta-depleted transplantation in children. Unique molecular identifiers were incorporated during preparation of the TCRbeta library. TCRdb analysed the PCR reads with MiXCR anew, one entry per CDR3 protein. This table holds hundreds of thousands of distinct CDR3 sequences, about 11% found once. The sequencing here drew on PBMCs from the stem cell graft donor, taken from the stem cell graft. The receptors here all came from a human donor who donated a stem cell graft to a child with acute lymphoblastic leukemia.

V usage is TRBV29-1 and J usage is TRBJ1-4; D is uncertain. Trimming left V 4 bases short and J 6 bases short, with 12 bases between. The CDR3 sequence is 13 residues long. Germline CDR1 and CDR2: SQVTM and ANQGSEA. Written as DNA, the CDR3 is TGCAGCGTTGGGAGGGCAGAGGATGAAAAACTGTTTTTT. Translated: CSVGRAEDEKLFF.

The genes are TRBV7-2 and TRBJ1-4, with a tentative D call TRBD1 (5 bases). Trimming shortened V by 4 bases and J by 7 bases, and 16 bases separated the two germline ends. CDR1 and CDR2 from the germline V gene are SGHTA and FQGNSA. This CDR3 is 15 amino acids long. CDR3 region: CASSSSFSDIEKLFF. CDR3 in DNA: TGTGCCAGCAGCTCGTCGTTTTCGGACATTGAAAAACTGTTTTTT.

At least ten counts were recorded for this clonotype. The genes are TRBV15 and TRBJ1-5, with D maybe TRBD1 (5 bases). In germline, CDR1 is LNHNV, CDR2 YYDKDF (reference sequence). Trimming stripped 3 bases from V and 3 bases from J, with 15 bases between. There are 16 residues in the CDR3. CDR3 DNA: TGTGCCACCAGCAGCGGGAGAGACAGCATCAATCAGCCCCAGCATTTT. It is translated as CATSSGRDSINQPQHF.

At least ten counts were recorded for this clonotype. This chain joins TRBV29-1 and TRBJ2-3, with 8 positions matching TRBD2. The junction had 12 bases not matched to a gene; V was cut back by 0 bases and J by 7 bases. CDR1 and CDR2 (germline): SQVTM, ANQGSEA. The CDR3 is 16 amino acids. The CDR3 DNA is TGCAGCGTTGAAGAATTACAGCGGGGGCCCAGATATACGCAGTATTTT. The encoded protein is CSVEELQRGPRYTQYF.

This clonotype occurred many times. The CDR3: CASTWRGYTEAFF. As DNA, the CDR3 is TGTGCCAGCACCTGGCGGGGATACACTGAAGCTTTCTTT. J is TRBJ1-1 and V is TRBV28; D unclear. The V and J ends lost 7 bases and 3 bases respectively, with 12 bases between them. Per germline, CDR1 MDHEN and CDR2 SYDVKM. The CDR3 extends over 13 amino acids.

A remark on this clonotype: An end of the junction differs from the germline gene, which may be a read error. The V call is TRBV28, the J call TRBJ1-2; D is possibly TRBD1 (5 bases). Germline CDR1 is MDHEN and CDR2 is SYDVKM. The CDR3 contains 15 residues. In nucleotides, the CDR3 is TGTGCCAGCAATTTAGACCGGGACCGCAACTATGGCTACACCTTC. This codes for CASNLDRDRNYGYTF.

The table lists this clonotype with many counts. V and J are TRBV7-2 and TRBJ1-2; possibly TRBD1 for D (6 bases). CDR1 and CDR2 from the germline V gene are SGHTA and FQGNSA. V lost 2 bases, J lost 10 bases, and 11 bases lay in between. CDR3 length: 12 amino acids. CDR3 loop: CASSLWGRVYTF. The CDR3 bases are TGTGCCAGCAGCTTATGGGGGCGGGTCTACACCTTC.

Concerning this clonotype itself: It may be a read error: a sequence one base away is much more abundant. The V call is TRBV5-1, the J call TRBJ2-2; D is undetermined. Trimming took 4 bases from V and 7 from J, leaving 11 bases between them. The CDR3 is 13 residues long. From germline, CDR1 is SGHRS and CDR2 YFSETQ. The CDR3 here is CASSPVDNGELFF. The CDR3 nucleotides read TGCGCCAGCAGCCCGGTCGACAACGGGGAGCTGTTTTTT.

This clonotype has ten or more counts. V is TRBV5-6 and J is TRBJ2-3; D is perhaps TRBD1 or TRBD2 (5 bases each). Germline CDR1 is SGHDT and CDR2 is YYEEEE. V was pared by 0 bases and J by 10 bases, with 12 bases between. The CDR3 consists of 13 residues. Here the CDR3 DNA reads TGTGCCAGCAGCTTGGCGGGGCCTCCTGCGCAGTATTTT. Protein: CASSLAGPPAQYF.

This clonotype was recorded many times. The V gene is TRBV20-1, the J gene TRBJ2-1; TRBD1 is a possible D gene (6 bases). CDR1 is DFQATT, CDR2 SNEGSKA, per germline (reference sequence). The V end was cut by 2 bases, the J end by 4 bases, with 12 bases between. CDR3 length: 14 amino acids. The CDR3 region has the DNA TGCAGTGCTAGAATGGACAGACAGTACAATGAGCAGTTCTTC. Amino acids: CSARMDRQYNEQFF.

This clonotype was seen at least ten times. The V and J genes are TRBV6-5 and TRBJ2-6; a possible D gene is TRBD1 (5 bases). The CDR3 covers 16 residues. Between the trimmed V and J ends, which lost 2 bases and 2 bases, there was a span of 10 bases. CDR1 and CDR2 from the germline V gene are MNHEY and SVGAGI. The CDR3 sequence: CASSYHTGPGANVLTF. CDR3 bases: TGTGCCAGCAGTTACCATACAGGACCTGGGGCCAACGTCCTGACTTTC.

On this clonotype: An end of the junction differs from the germline gene, which may be a read error. J is TRBJ2-5 and V is TRBV3-1; 10 bases are a match to TRBD1. The germline gives CDR1 LGHDT, CDR2 YNNKEL (reference sequence). This CDR3 has 17 amino acids. The CDR3 nucleotides are TGTGCCACCAGCCAGCATCGGGACAGGGGCTTCCAAGAGACCCAGTACTTC. The encoded protein is CATSQHRDRGFQETQYF.

Comment on this clonotype: This could be a read error, since a much larger clone is one nucleotide away. This chain uses TRBV27 with TRBJ2-3, with TRBD2 identical over 7 bases. The CDR3 sequence is 16 residues long. CDR1 MNHEY and CDR2 SMNVEV come from the germline V gene (reference sequence). CDR3 region: CTSSLTGARGTDTQYF. CDR3 nucleotides: TGTACCAGCAGTCTTACTGGGGCGCGGGGGACAGATACGCAGTATTTT.

The chain couples TRBV12-3 or TRBV12-4 to TRBJ1-2; the D is unclear. V was shortened by 6 bases and J by 3 bases, with 17 bases between the two germline ends. The CDR3 is made up of 15 amino acids. CDR3 loop: CASRGTGGSDYGYTF. DNA of the CDR3: TGTGCCAGCAGGGGAACGGGAGGGTCAGACTATGGCTACACCTTC.

This clonotype was counted at least ten times. The rearrangement uses TRBV7-9 and TRBJ1-1, with TRBD1 as a possible D gene (5 bases). The germline V gene has CDR1 SEHNR and CDR2 FQNEAQ (reference sequence). Deletions cut 4 bases from V and 1 base from J, with 13 bases between. This CDR3 is 15 amino acids long. The CDR3 spells CASSSFTGPNTEAFF. The DNA for the CDR3 is TGTGCCAGCAGCTCTTTTACAGGCCCGAACACTGAAGCTTTCTTT.

This clonotype was detected many times. The chain uses TRBV7-9 and TRBJ2-1; D uncertain. With 4 bases removed from V and 3 bases from J, the gap between germline ends came to 19 bases. The length of the CDR3 is 17 residues. Germline-derived CDR1 and CDR2 are SEHNR and FQNEAQ (reference sequence). CDR3: CASSSRAGKADYNEQFF. In nucleotides, the CDR3 is TGTGCCAGCAGCTCGCGTGCCGGTAAGGCGGACTACAATGAGCAGTTCTTC.

This clonotype was observed many times. The chain combines TRBV4-3 with TRBJ1-2; D gene unclear. The V gene's germline CDR1 is LGHNA and CDR2 YSLEER. The CDR3 loop spans 14 amino acids. Trimming took 2 bases from V and 7 from J, leaving 14 bases between them. The DNA for the CDR3 is TGCGCCAGCAGCCAATCGGGTACATTGGGTGGCTACACCTTC. Its translation: CASSQSGTLGGYTF.

This clonotype was picked up many times. A read error may produce the germline difference seen at one junction end. DNA of the CDR3: TGCGCCAGCAGATTGGACTCCACCAAGACCCAGTACTTC. This codes for CASRLDSTKTQYF. The chain combines TRBV5-1 with TRBJ2-5; D possibly corresponds to TRBD2 (5 bases). Germline CDR1 and CDR2: SGHRS and YFSETQ. The CDR3 runs to 13 residues.

In this sample, this clonotype turned up many times. The rearrangement uses TRBV12-3 or TRBV12-4 and TRBJ2-7; perhaps D is TRBD1 or TRBD2 (5 bases each). The ends were cut back, 4 bases at V and 3 bases at J, with 13 bases in the middle. The CDR3 runs to 14 residues. The CDR3 DNA sequence: TGTGCCAGCAGTTCCGGGACCGACTTCTACGAGCAGTACTTC. This encodes CASSSGTDFYEQYF.

This clonotype was counted ten times or more. This chain joins TRBV7-3 and TRBJ2-1, with 9 bases fitting TRBD1. Per germline, CDR1 SGHTA and CDR2 FQGTGA. V trimming: 0 bases; J trimming: 9 bases; junction bases outside the gene matches: 9. The CDR3 loop spans 16 amino acids. In DNA form, the CDR3 reads TGTGCCAGCAGCTTAACTTTTCCGGGACAGGGAACTGAGCAGTTCTTC. Translated, it gives CASSLTFPGQGTEQFF.

This clonotype was picked up many times. The gene calls are TRBV5-1 and TRBJ2-2; perhaps TRBD1 as D (6 bases). Trimming stripped 5 bases from V and 3 bases from J, with 8 bases between. Germline values: CDR1 SGHRS, CDR2 YFSETQ. The CDR3 has 13 amino acids. The CDR3 here is CASRDSYTGELFF. The DNA for the CDR3 is TGCGCCAGCAGGGACAGTTACACCGGGGAGCTGTTTTTT. The complete variable domain, with remaining parts taken from reference TRBV5-1 and TRBJ2-2, reads KAGVTQTPRYLIKTRGQQVTLSCSPISGHRSVSWYQQTPGQGLQFLFEYFSETQRNKGNFPGRFSGRQFSNSRSEMNVSTLELGDSALYLCASRDSYTGELFFGEGSRLTVL.

At least ten counts were recorded for this clonotype. CDR3 sequence reads: CSASTGGISQPQHF. The CDR3, as DNA: TGCAGCGCATCGACAGGGGGTATATCTCAGCCCCAGCATTTT. The gene calls are TRBV29-1 and TRBJ1-5; 9 positions agree with TRBD1. The CDR3 spans 14 residues. The germline CDR1 and CDR2 sequences are SQVTM and ANQGSEA. Trimming removed 7 bases from V and 6 bases from J; junction bases left unmatched: 10.